The sequence of this T cell receptor (beta chain) was determined in a study of identical twins. As concerns this clonotype: The antigen remains undetermined.

General observations from the study: Cord blood beta clonotypes that were abundant carried fewer insertions, and memory repertoires showed no such trend.

Each CDR3 protein gets one entry after TCRdb re-called the 5' RACE reads with MiXCR. In the table there are 450,000 to 600,000 distinct CDR3 sequences, under 25% of which are singletons. CDR1 and CDR2 from the germline V gene are SGHVS and FNYEAQ. Trimming took off 2 bases at V and 4 bases at J, with 14 bases between the two ends. The CDR3 covers 16 residues. The data also belong to a second study, concerning yellow fever vaccine responses in identical twins.

The receptor was derived from a woman younger than 30 in good health. The chain uses TRBV7-6 and TRBJ2-2; D is perhaps TRBD2 (6 bases). Material: CD4+ T cells sorted from blood. This CDR3 reads CASSLIPSEGTGELFF. The CDR3 DNA follows: TGTGCCAGCAGCTTAATCCCTAGCGAAGGCACCGGGGAGCTGTTTTTT. The full variable domain, its missing parts supplied by reference TRBV7-6 and TRBJ2-2, is GAGVSQSPRYKVTKRGQDVALRCDPISGHVSLYWYRQALGQGPEFLTYFNYEAQQDKSGLPNDRFSAERPEGSISTLTIQRTEQRDSAMYRCASSLIPSEGTGELFFGEGSRLTVL.